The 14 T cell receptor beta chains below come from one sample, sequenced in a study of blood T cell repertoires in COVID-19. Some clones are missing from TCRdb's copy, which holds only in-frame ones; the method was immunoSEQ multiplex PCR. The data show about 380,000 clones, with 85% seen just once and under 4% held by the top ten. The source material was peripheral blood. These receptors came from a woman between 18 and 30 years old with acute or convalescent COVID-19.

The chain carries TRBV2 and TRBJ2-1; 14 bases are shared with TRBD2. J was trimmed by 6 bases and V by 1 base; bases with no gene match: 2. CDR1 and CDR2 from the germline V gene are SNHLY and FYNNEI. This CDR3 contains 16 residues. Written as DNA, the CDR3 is TGTGCCAGCAGTGAAGTGGGACTAGCGGGAGCCAATGAGCAGTTCTTC. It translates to CASSEVGLAGANEQFF.

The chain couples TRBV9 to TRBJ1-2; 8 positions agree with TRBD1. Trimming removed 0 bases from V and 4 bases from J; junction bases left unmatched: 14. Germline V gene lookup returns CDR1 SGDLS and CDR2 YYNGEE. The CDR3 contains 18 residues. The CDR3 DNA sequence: TGTGCCAGCAGCGTAGAGGCGTTCGGGACAGGAGTATTCTATGGCTACACCTTC. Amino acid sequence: CASSVEAFGTGVFYGYTF.

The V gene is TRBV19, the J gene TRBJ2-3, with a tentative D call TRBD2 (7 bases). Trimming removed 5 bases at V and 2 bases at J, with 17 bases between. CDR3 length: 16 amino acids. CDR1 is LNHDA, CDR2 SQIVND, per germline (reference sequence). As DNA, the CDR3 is TGTGCCAGTAGTGCCATGGGGGGGCGAGTCACAGATACGCAGTATTTT. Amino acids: CASSAMGGRVTDTQYF.

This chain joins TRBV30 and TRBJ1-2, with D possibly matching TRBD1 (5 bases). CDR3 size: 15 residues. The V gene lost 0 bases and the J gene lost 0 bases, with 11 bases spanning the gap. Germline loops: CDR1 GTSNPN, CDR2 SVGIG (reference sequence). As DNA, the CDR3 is TGTGCCTGGAGTGTACAGCCGACAGCTAACTATGGCTACACCTTC. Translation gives CAWSVQPTANYGYTF.

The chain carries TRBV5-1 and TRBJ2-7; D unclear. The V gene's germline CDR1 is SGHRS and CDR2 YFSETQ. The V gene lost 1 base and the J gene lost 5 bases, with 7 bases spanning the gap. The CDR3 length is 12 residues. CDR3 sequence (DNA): TGCGCCAGCAGCTTGTCTTTCGACGAGCAGTACTTC. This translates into CASSLSFDEQYF.

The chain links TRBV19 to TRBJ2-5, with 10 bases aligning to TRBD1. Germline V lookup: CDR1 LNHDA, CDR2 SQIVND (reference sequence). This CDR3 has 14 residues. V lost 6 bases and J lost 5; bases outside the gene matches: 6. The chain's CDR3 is CASRTTGGSETQYF. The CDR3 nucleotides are TGTGCCAGTAGGACGACAGGGGGCTCGGAGACCCAGTACTTC.

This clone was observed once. The CDR3 DNA reads as TGTGCCACCCTGAGGGCGGAATTCGAGCTCCACGAGCAGTACTTC. Its protein is CATLRAEFELHEQYF. This sequence joins TRBV10-3 and TRBJ2-7; possible D gene TRBD2, 5 bases. The CDR3 loop spans 15 amino acids. The germline gives CDR1 ENHRY, CDR2 SYGVKD. Trimming took 10 bases from V and 5 from J, leaving 24 bases between them.

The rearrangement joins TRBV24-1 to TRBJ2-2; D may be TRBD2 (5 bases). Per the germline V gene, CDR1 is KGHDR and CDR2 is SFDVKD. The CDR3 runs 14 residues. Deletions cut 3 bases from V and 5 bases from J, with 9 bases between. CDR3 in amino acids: CATSDPRDTGELFF. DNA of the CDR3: TGTGCCACCAGTGATCCGAGGGATACCGGGGAGCTGTTTTTT.

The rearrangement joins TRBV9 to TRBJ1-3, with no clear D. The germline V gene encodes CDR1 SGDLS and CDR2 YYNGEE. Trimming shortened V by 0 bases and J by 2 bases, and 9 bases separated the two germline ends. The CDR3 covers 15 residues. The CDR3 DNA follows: TGTGCCAGCAGCGTAGGACTAACCGCTGGAAACACCATATATTTT. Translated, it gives CASSVGLTAGNTIYF.

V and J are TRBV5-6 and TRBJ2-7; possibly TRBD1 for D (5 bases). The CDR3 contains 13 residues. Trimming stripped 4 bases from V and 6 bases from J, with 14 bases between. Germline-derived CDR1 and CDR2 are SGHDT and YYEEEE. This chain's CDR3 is CASSPGAGFEQYF. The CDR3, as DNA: TGTGCCAGCAGCCCTGGGGCTGGGTTCGAGCAGTACTTC.

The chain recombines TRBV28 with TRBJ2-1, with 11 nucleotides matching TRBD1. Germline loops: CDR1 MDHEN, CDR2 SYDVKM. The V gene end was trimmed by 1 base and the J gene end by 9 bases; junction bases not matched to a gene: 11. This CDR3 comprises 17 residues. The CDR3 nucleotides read TGTGCCAGCAGTTTATTTCCCGGAGGACAGGGGGCGAGTGAGCAGTTCTTC. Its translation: CASSLFPGGQGASEQFF. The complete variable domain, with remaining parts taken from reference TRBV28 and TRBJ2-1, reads DVKVTQSSRYLVKRTGEKVFLECVQDMDHENMFWYRQDPGLGLRLIYFSYDVKMKEKGDIPEGYSVSREKKERFSLILESASTNQTSMYLCASSLFPGGQGASEQFFGPGTRLTVL.

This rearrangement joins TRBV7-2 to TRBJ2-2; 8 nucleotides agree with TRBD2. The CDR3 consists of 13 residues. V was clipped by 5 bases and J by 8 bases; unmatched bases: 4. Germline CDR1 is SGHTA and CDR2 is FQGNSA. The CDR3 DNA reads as TGTGCCAGCAGCCCTGGACTAGCAGGGGAGCTGTTTTTT. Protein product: CASSPGLAGELFF.

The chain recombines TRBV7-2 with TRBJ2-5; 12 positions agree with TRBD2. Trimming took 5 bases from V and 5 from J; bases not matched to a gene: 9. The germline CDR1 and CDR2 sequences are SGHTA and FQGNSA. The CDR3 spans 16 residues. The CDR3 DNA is TGTGCCAGCAGCGTGGCCAGACTAGCGGGAGCGGAGACCCAGTACTTC. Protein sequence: CASSVARLAGAETQYF.

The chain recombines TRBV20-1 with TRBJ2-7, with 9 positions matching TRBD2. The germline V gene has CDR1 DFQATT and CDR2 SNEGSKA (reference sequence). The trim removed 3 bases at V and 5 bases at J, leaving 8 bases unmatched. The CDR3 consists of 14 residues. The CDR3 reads CSASDAGGPHEQYF. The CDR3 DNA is TGCAGTGCTAGTGACGCGGGGGGGCCCCACGAGCAGTACTTC.